This T cell receptor (beta chain) was obtained from a study of Tregs in tolerant kidney transplant recipients (dated by TCRdb to between 2018 and 2021). At the level of the whole study: The study applied TCRbeta sequencing to find donor-specific regulatory T cells before combined kidney and bone marrow transplantation and then followed those same cells after transplant. In a few healthy controls, several methods of expanding Tregs specific for an allogeneic donor were compared by TCRbeta repertoire sequencing. The investigation overall reported the following: Although technical replication error seemed to be minimal, the question of biological reproducibility was not addressed directly. Expanding Tregs with activated donor B cells appeared to identify the most biologically relevant and donor-specific TCRbeta repertoire. The study was limited by small patient numbers, and the findings need validation in larger populations and under other immunosuppression protocols.

Unstimulated Tregs (CD4+CD25+CD127-), CD4+ non-Tregs (CD4+CD25-), CD4 and CD8 cells were FACS-sorted from thawed PBMCs. Blood from healthy controls was obtained either from healthy volunteers or as purchased buffy coats. Healthy control blood was separated into PBMCs by Ficoll density gradient and cryopreserved, and patient PBMCs were collected both before and after transplant. The junction carries 16 bases between V and J, which are trimmed by 5 bases and 2 bases respectively. CDR3 length: 15 amino acids, cysteine to phenylalanine. The retained sequence is limited to the CDR3, 45 bases, with the frame set at the first base. CDR1 and CDR2 (SGHTA, FQGNSA) derive from the germline V gene. Genomic DNA was extracted from sorted cells with the QIAGEN DNeasy Blood and Tissue Kit for TCRbeta CDR3 sequencing. High-throughput TCRbeta CDR3 sequencing was carried out commercially through immunoSEQ, with PCR amplification with bias correction and internal controls included. Regarding the original processing steps: Unique productive TCRbeta sequences were defined by CDR3 nucleotide sequence where primers matched, and otherwise by CDR3 amino acid sequence together with Vbeta and Jbeta genes. To correct for sorting error, sequences found in more than one sorted population at a frequency ratio of 2:1 or less were discarded, and the remaining shared sequences were assigned to the population with the higher frequency. Donor-reactive sequences were defined as at least 5-fold expanded in CFSE-low cells versus unstimulated cells, with frequency of at least 0.01% in CFSE-low cells. Repertoire divergence was quantified by Jensen-Shannon divergence using the top 100 TCRbeta sequences ranked by frequency. For samples with multiple sequencing runs, sorting error was corrected separately for each run before the runs were pooled. This is the immuneACCESS table as TCRdb keeps it, with only in-frame sequences that have V and J called. A part of the clones is gone; compared with another copy, unresolved V genes explain less than half, and the rest is unexplained. V, J and clone size were drawn from that table, and D and trimming were deduced from the DNA. The table for this sample lists about 240,000 clones; roughly 84% of them were counted only once. Jointly, the top ten make up less than 0.75% of the sample.

As concerns this clone: Its recognized antigen is unknown. The record has no base qualities; no much larger clone is one base away.

Recombination linked TRBV7-2 to TRBJ2-7; perhaps TRBD1 is the D gene, with 6 bases matching. The TCR sequence derives from a human donor in good health. The sequenced material came from CD4+ T cells from blood. The sequence in DNA is TGTGCCAGCAGCCGGACCGACGGGACAACCTACGAGCAGTACTTC. It translates as CASSRTDGTTYEQYF.